Sequencing of this T cell receptor beta chain was carried out in a study of T cells after posttransplantation cyclophosphamide. Clones were read by immunoSEQ multiplex PCR, and TCRdb kept only the in-frame ones, dropping some. Of 3,500 to 4,000 clones in the sample, about 64% were seen once. The study, taken as a whole, reports: Donor CD8+ memory clones often dominated recipient blood repertoires at later times. Recipient CMV seropositivity and CMV reactivation strongly tracked TRB clonality.

The J segment lost 4 bases and the V segment lost 5 bases, leaving 4 bases of the junction unmatched. The CDR3 is 15 residues long. CDR1 and CDR2 from the germline V gene are LNHDA and SQIVND (reference sequence). On the day of bone marrow donation, the related graft donor provided peripheral blood. This clone was counted a few times. As yet, its antigen is unknown. The chain joins TRBV19 to TRBJ2-2; 10 bases agree with TRBD1. The source is a man aged 50 to 60. The sequenced material came from memory CD8+ T cells sorted from blood. Here the CDR3 DNA reads TGTGCCAGTAGTGAGGACAGGGGGTCCACCGGGGAGCTGTTTTTT. Residues: CASSEDRGSTGELFF.